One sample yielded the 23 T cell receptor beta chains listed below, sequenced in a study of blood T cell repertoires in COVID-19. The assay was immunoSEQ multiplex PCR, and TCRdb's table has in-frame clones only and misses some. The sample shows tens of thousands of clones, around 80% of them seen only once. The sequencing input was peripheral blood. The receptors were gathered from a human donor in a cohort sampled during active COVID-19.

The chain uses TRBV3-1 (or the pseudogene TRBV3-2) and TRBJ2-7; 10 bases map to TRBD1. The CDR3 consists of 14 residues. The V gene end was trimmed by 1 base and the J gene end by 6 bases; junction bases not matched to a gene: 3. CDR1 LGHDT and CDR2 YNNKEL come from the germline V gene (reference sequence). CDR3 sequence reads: CASSQGQGAFEQYF. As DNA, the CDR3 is TGTGCCAGCAGCCAAGGACAGGGGGCTTTCGAGCAGTACTTC.

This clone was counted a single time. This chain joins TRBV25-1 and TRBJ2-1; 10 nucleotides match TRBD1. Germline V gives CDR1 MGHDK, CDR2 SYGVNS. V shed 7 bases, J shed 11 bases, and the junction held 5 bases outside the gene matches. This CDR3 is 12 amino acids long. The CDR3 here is CASIGTGEKQFF. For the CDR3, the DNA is TGTGCCAGCATCGGGACAGGGGAAAAGCAGTTCTTC.

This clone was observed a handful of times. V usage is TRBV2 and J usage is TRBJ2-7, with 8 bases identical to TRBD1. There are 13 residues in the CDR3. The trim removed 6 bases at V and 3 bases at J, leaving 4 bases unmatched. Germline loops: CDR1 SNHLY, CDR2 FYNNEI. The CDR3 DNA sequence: TGTGCCAGCAGCTCCGACAGGGGCTACGAGCAGTACTTC. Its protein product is CASSSDRGYEQYF.

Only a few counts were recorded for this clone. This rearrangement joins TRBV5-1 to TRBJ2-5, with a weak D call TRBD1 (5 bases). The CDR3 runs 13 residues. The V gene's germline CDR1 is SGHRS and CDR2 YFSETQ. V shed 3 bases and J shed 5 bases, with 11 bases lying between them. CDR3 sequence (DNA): TGCGCCAGCAGCTCAGGGTTCGGGGAGACCCAGTACTTC. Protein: CASSSGFGETQYF.

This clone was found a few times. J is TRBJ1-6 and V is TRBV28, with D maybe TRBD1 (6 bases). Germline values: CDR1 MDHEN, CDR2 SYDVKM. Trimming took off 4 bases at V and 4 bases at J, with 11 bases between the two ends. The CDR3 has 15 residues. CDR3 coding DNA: TGTGCCAGCAGTTCCCCGCAGGGGTATAATTCACCCCTCCACTTT. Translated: CASSSPQGYNSPLHF.

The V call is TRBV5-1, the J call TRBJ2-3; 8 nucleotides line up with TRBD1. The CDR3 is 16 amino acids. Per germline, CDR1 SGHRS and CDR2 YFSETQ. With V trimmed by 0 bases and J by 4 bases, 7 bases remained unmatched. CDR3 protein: CASSLATGERADTQYF. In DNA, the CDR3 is TGCGCCAGCAGCTTGGCGACAGGGGAACGTGCAGATACGCAGTATTTT. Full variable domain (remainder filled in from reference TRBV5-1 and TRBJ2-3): KAGVTQTPRYLIKTRGQQVTLSCSPISGHRSVSWYQQTPGQGLQFLFEYFSETQRNKGNFPGRFSGRQFSNSRSEMNVSTLELGDSALYLCASSLATGERADTQYFGPGTRLTVL.

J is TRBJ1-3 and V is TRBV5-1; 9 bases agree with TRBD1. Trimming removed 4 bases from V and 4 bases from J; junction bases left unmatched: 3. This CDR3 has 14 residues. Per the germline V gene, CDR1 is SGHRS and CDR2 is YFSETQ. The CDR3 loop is CASSVQGAGNTIYF. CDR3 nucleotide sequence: TGCGCCAGCAGCGTACAGGGGGCAGGAAACACCATATATTTT. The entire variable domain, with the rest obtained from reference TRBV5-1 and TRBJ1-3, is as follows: KAGVTQTPRYLIKTRGQQVTLSCSPISGHRSVSWYQQTPGQGLQFLFEYFSETQRNKGNFPGRFSGRQFSNSRSEMNVSTLELGDSALYLCASSVQGAGNTIYFGEGSWLTVV.

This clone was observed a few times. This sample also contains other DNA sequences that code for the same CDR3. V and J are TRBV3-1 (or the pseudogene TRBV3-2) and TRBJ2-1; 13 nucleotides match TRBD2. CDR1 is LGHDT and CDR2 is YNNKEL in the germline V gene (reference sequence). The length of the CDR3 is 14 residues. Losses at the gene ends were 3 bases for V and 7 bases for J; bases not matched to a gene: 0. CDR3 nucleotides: TGTGCCAGCAGCCAGGGACTAGCGGGGAATGAGCAGTTCTTC. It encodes CASSQGLAGNEQFF.

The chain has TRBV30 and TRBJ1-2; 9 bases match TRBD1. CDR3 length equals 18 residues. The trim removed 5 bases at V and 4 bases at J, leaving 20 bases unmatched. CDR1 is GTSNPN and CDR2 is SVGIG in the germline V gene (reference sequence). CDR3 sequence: CAWQTPPGQGFSGYGYTF. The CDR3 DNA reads TGTGCCTGGCAGACCCCGCCGGGACAGGGCTTTTCGGGCTATGGCTACACCTTC. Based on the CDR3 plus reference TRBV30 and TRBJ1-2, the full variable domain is SQTIHQWPATLVQPVGSPLSLECTVEGTSNPNLYWYRQAAGRGLQLLFYSVGIGQISSEVPQNLSASRPQDRQFILSSKKLLLSDSGFYLCAWQTPPGQGFSGYGYTFGSGTRLTVV.

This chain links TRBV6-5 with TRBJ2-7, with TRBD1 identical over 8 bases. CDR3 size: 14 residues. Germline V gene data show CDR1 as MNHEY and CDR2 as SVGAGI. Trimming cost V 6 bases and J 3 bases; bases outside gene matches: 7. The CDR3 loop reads CASRQGTGSYEQYF. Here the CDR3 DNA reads TGTGCCAGCAGACAAGGGACAGGCAGCTACGAGCAGTACTTC.

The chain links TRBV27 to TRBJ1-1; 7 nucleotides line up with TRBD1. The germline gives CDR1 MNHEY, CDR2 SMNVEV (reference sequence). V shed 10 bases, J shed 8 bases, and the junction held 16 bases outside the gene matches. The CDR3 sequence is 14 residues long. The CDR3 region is CATLPGPDRTEAFF. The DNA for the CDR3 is TGTGCCACCCTCCCTGGCCCGGACAGGACCGAAGCTTTCTTT.

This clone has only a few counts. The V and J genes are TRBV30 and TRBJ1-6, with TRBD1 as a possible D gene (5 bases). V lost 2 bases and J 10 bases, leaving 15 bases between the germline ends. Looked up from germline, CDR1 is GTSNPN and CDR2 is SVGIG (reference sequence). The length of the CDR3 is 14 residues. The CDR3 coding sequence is TGTGCCTGGAGTTTTGGGCAGGGAGGATCACCCCTCCACTTT. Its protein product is CAWSFGQGGSPLHF.

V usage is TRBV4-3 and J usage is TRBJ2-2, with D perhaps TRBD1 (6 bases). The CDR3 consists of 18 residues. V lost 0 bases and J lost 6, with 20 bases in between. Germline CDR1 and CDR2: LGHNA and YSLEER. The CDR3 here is CASSQDLGHRAGSGELFF. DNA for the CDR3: TGCGCCAGCAGCCAAGATCTTGGGCACAGGGCGGGTTCCGGGGAGCTGTTTTTT.

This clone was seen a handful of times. The CDR3 loop is CASSQVGGNTEAFF. CDR3 bases: TGTGCCAGCAGCCAAGTAGGCGGGAACACTGAAGCTTTCTTT. The genes are TRBV3-1 (or the pseudogene TRBV3-2) and TRBJ1-1; no clear D gene. Germline V gives CDR1 LGHDT, CDR2 YNNKEL (reference sequence). This CDR3 contains 14 residues. The V and J ends lost 1 base and 1 base respectively, with 7 bases between them.

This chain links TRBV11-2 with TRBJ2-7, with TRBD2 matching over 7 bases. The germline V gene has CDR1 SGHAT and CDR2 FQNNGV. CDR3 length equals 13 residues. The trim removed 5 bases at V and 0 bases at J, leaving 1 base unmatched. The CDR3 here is CASSRTSSYEQYF. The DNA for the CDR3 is TGTGCCAGCAGCAGGACTAGCTCCTACGAGCAGTACTTC.

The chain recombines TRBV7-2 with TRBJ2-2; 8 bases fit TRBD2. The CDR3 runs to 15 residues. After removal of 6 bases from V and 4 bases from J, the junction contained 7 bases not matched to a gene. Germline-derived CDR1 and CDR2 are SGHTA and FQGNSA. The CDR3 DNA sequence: TGTGCCAGCAGACACTCGGGGGGGCTCACCGGGGAGCTGTTTTTT. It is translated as CASRHSGGLTGELFF. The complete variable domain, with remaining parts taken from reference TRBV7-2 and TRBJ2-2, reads GAGVSQSPSNKVTEKGKDVELRCDPISGHTALYWYRQSLGQGLEFLIYFQGNSAPDKSGLPSDRFSAERTGGSVSTLTIQRTQQEDSAVYLCASRHSGGLTGELFFGEGSRLTVL.

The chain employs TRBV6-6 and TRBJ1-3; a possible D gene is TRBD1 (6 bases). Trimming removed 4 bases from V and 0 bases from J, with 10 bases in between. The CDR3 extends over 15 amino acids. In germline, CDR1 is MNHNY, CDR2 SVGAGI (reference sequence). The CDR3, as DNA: TGTGCCAGCAGTTCAACAGGGTTCTCTGGAAACACCATATATTTT. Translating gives CASSSTGFSGNTIYF.

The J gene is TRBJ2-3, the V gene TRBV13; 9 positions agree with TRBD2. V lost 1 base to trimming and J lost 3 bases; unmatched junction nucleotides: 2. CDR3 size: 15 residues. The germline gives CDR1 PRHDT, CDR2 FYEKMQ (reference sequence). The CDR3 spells CASSLVSGGTDTQYF. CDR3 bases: TGTGCCAGCAGCTTAGTGAGCGGGGGGACAGATACGCAGTATTTT.

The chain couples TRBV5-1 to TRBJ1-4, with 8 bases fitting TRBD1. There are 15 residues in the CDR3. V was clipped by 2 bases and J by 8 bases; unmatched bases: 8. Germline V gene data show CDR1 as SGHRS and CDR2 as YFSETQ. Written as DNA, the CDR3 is TGCGCCAGCAGCTTCTCCGGGACAGGACCCGAAAAACTGTTTTTT. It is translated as CASSFSGTGPEKLFF.

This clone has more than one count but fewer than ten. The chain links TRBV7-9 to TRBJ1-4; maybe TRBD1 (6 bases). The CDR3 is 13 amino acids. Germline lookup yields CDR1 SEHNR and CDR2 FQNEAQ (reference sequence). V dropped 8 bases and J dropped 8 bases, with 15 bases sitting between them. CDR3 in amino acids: CASCIGQSEKLFF. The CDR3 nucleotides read TGTGCCAGCTGTATAGGACAGTCCGAAAAACTGTTTTTT. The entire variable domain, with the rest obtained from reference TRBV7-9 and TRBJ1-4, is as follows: DTGVSQNPRHKITKRGQNVTFRCDPISEHNRLYWYRQTLGQGPEFLTYFQNEAQLEKSRLLSDRFSAERPKGSFSTLEIQRTEQGDSAMYLCASCIGQSEKLFFGSGTQLSVL.

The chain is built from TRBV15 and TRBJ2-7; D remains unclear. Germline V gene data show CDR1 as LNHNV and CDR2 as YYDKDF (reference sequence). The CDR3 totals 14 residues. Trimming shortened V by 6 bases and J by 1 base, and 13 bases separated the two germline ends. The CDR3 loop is CATSRSGISYEQYF. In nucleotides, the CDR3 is TGTGCCACCAGTCGATCAGGAATATCCTACGAGCAGTACTTC.

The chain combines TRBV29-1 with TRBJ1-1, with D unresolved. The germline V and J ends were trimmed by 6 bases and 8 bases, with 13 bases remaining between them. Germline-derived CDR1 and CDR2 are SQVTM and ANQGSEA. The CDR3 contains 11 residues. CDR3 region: CSVREGGEAFF. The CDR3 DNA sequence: TGCAGCGTGCGTGAGGGTGGAGAAGCTTTCTTT. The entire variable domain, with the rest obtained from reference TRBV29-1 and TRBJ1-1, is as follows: SAVISQKPSRDICQRGTSLTIQCQVDSQVTMMFWYRQQPGQSLTLIATANQGSEATYESGFVIDKFPISRPNLTFSTLTVSNMSPEDSSIYLCSVREGGEAFFGQGTRLTVV.

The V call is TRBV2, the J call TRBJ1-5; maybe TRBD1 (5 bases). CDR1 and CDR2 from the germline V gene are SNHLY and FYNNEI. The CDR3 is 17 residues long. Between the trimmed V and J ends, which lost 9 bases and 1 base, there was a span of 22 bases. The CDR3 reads CASKQDDGAGSNQPQHF. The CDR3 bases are TGTGCCAGTAAACAAGACGATGGGGCAGGAAGCAATCAGCCCCAGCATTTT.